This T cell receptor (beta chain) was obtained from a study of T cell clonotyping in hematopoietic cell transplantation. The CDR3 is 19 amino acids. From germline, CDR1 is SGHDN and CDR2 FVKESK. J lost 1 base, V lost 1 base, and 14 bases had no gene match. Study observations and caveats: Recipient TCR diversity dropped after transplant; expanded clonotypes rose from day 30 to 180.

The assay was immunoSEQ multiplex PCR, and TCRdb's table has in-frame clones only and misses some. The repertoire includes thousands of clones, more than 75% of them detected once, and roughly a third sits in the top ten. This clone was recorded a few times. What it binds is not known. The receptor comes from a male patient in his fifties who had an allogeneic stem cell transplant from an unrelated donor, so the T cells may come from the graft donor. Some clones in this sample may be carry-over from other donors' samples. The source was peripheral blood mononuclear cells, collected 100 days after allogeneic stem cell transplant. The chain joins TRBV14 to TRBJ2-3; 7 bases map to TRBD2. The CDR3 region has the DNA TGTGCCAGCAGCCAAGGTTCGCGGGGGAGGTCTTTAGGCACAGATACGCAGTATTTT. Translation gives CASSQGSRGRSLGTDTQYF.